Below are 12 T cell receptor beta chains sequenced from a single sample in a study of T-cell reconstitution after alpha-beta-depleted transplantation in children. Unique molecular identifiers tagged the TCRbeta library. In TCRdb, the PCR reads were re-called with MiXCR into one record per CDR3 protein. The sample includes about 77,000 distinct CDR3 sequences, around a sixth of them seen just once. The sequences come from PBMCs, mostly from graft donor cells, collected 360 days after TCRalphabeta/CD19-depleted stem cell transplant. The receptors come from a male patient between 2 and 15 years old who had a stem cell transplant for acute lymphoblastic leukemia, so the T cells may come from the graft donor.

As concerns this clonotype: A much bigger clone sits one base away, suggesting this may be a read error. The V call is TRBV4-1, the J call TRBJ2-2, with TRBD1 matching over 9 bases. The V gene's germline CDR1 is MGHRA and CDR2 YSYEKL. The CDR3 length is 16 residues. J was trimmed by 5 bases and V by 6 bases; bases with no gene match: 10. CDR3 amino acids: CASRAPETGGTGELFF. In nucleotides, the CDR3 is TGCGCCAGCAGAGCGCCCGAGACAGGGGGGACCGGGGAGCTGTTTTTT.

The gene calls are TRBV4-2 and TRBJ2-4, with D perhaps TRBD1 or TRBD2 (5 bases each). The V gene's germline CDR1 is LGHNA and CDR2 YNFKEQ. The CDR3 loop spans 16 amino acids. The V gene lost 1 base and the J gene lost 0 bases, with 10 bases spanning the gap. CDR3 nucleotide sequence: TGTGCCAGCAGCCAAGGTGGGGGAGTAGCCAAAAACATTCAGTACTTC. The encoded protein is CASSQGGGVAKNIQYF.

The J gene is TRBJ2-3, the V gene TRBV11-2; TRBD1 agrees at 7 bases. CDR1 is SGHAT, CDR2 FQNNGV, per germline. The CDR3 is made up of 16 amino acids. J was trimmed by 4 bases and V by 5 bases; bases with no gene match: 12. CDR3 residues: CASSRRLDRVADTQYF. CDR3 nucleotide sequence: TGTGCCAGCAGCCGTCGACTTGACAGGGTTGCAGATACGCAGTATTTT.

The chain is built from TRBV10-3 and TRBJ1-1; D ambiguous. CDR1 is ENHRY, CDR2 SYGVKD, per germline. The V end lost 0 bases, the J end lost 2 bases, and 4 bases lay between the germline ends. There are 13 residues in the CDR3. For the CDR3, the DNA is TGTGCCATCAGTGAGTCCTTTAACACTGAAGCTTTCTTT. Amino acid sequence: CAISESFNTEAFF.

This clonotype occurred a few times. This rearrangement joins TRBV25-1 to TRBJ2-7; 8 nucleotides align to TRBD2. The germline V gene encodes CDR1 MGHDK and CDR2 SYGVNS. This CDR3 is 15 amino acids long. The junction had 12 bases not matched to a gene; V was cut back by 6 bases and J by 5 bases. The CDR3 sequence is CASSLFRAGAHEQYF. The CDR3 DNA reads TGTGCCAGCAGCCTGTTTCGAGCGGGAGCTCACGAGCAGTACTTC.

The chain couples TRBV4-1 to TRBJ2-3, with 10 positions matching TRBD2. Germline CDR1 reads MGHRA; CDR2 reads YSYEKL. V was clipped by 1 base and J by 4 bases; unmatched bases: 11. This CDR3 comprises 18 residues. The CDR3 sequence: CASSQVLQREGRADTQYF. For the CDR3, the DNA is TGCGCCAGCAGCCAAGTTTTGCAGCGGGAGGGCCGGGCAGATACGCAGTATTTT.

As DNA, the CDR3 is TGCGCCAGCAGCTTGGACAGACTAGCGGGAGAGAGGGAGCAGTTCTTC. It encodes CASSLDRLAGEREQFF. This chain uses TRBV5-1 with TRBJ2-1, with TRBD2 matching over 12 bases. V shed 0 bases and J 10 bases; nucleotides not matched to a gene: 8. The germline V gene encodes CDR1 SGHRS and CDR2 YFSETQ. CDR3 size: 16 residues.

This clonotype was picked up a small number of times. V is TRBV4-1 and J is TRBJ2-3; D ambiguous. Looked up from germline, CDR1 is MGHRA and CDR2 is YSYEKL. The CDR3 contains 16 residues. Trimming took 4 bases from V and 4 from J, leaving 18 bases between them. The CDR3 DNA follows: TGCGCCAGCAGCCCAGAGTTTAATAGCAAGGCAGATACGCAGTATTTT. Translated: CASSPEFNSKADTQYF.

In this sample, this clonotype turned up many times. The chain uses TRBV30 and TRBJ1-5; D unresolved. V dropped 2 bases and J dropped 5 bases, with 13 bases sitting between them. The germline CDR1 and CDR2 sequences are GTSNPN and SVGIG (reference sequence). The CDR3 sequence is 14 residues long. CDR3 protein: CAWSSPSGYQPQHF. In nucleotides, the CDR3 is TGTGCCTGGAGTTCACCTAGTGGCTATCAGCCCCAGCATTTT.

This rearrangement joins TRBV6-2 or TRBV6-3 to TRBJ2-5; no reliable D call. Germline V gene lookup returns CDR1 MNHEY and CDR2 SVGEGT. The CDR3 is 11 amino acids. V was cut by 6 bases and J by 2 bases, with 4 bases left in between. The chain's CDR3 is CASRRQETQYF. The CDR3 DNA reads as TGTGCCAGCAGAAGGCAAGAGACCCAGTACTTC.

The V gene is TRBV12-3 or TRBV12-4, the J gene TRBJ2-1; possibly TRBD1 or TRBD2 for D (6 bases each). Trimming shortened V by 8 bases and J by 1 base, and 12 bases separated the two germline ends. The CDR3 spans 14 residues. The CDR3 spells CASWGASSYNEQFF. CDR3 DNA: TGTGCCAGCTGGGGGGCCTCATCCTACAATGAGCAGTTCTTC.

This clonotype was counted many times. The chain has TRBV3-1 and TRBJ1-1; D gene ambiguous. V lost 0 bases and J lost 1, with 3 bases in between. The CDR3 spans 13 residues. Germline V gives CDR1 LGHDT, CDR2 YNNKEL (reference sequence). CDR3 nucleotide sequence: TGTGCCAGCAGCCAAGACAGGAACACTGAAGCTTTCTTT. Protein product: CASSQDRNTEAFF.